The 17 T cell receptor beta chains below were found in one sample sequenced in a study of neurological immune-mediated disorders. TCRdb used MiXCR to reprocess the 5' RACE reads, holding one entry per CDR3 protein. Of tens of thousands of distinct CDR3 sequences in the sample, 4.5% to 5.5% were seen once. Sequencing was done on a sample of PBMCs. The receptors originated from a woman between 65 and 79 years old with multiple sclerosis.

Many counts were recorded for this clonotype. The chain employs TRBV15 and TRBJ2-7, with TRBD1 identical over 11 bases. Trimming removed 0 bases from V and 5 bases from J; junction bases left unmatched: 3. The CDR3 has 15 amino acids. Per the germline V gene, CDR1 is LNHNV and CDR2 is YYDKDF (reference sequence). CDR3 bases: TGTGCCACCAGCAGAGAGAGGACAGGGGGCAACGAGCAGTACTTC. It specifies CATSRERTGGNEQYF. The whole variable domain, remainder taken from reference TRBV15 and TRBJ2-7, is DAMVIQNPRYQVTQFGKPVTLSCSQTLNHNVMYWYQQKSSQAPKLLFHYYDKDFNNEADTPDNFQSRRPNTSFCFLDIRSPGLGDTAMYLCATSRERTGGNEQYFGPGTRLTVT.

This clonotype has at least ten counts. The genes are TRBV28 and TRBJ1-2; no reliable D call. The germline V gene has CDR1 MDHEN and CDR2 SYDVKM. This CDR3 comprises 11 residues. The V gene lost 3 bases and the J gene lost 8 bases, with 7 bases spanning the gap. The chain's CDR3 is CASSLAGGYTF. CDR3 in DNA: TGTGCCAGCAGTTTGGCCGGCGGCTACACCTTC.

This clonotype has ten or more counts. The chain links TRBV7-8 to TRBJ2-7, with 8 bases aligning to TRBD2. Per the germline V gene, CDR1 is SGHVS and CDR2 is FQNEAQ. V trimming: 5 bases; J trimming: 0 bases; junction bases outside the gene matches: 3. The CDR3 has 14 residues. This CDR3 reads CASSRREGSYEQYF. Here the CDR3 DNA reads TGTGCCAGCAGCCGACGGGAGGGCTCCTACGAGCAGTACTTC. The entire variable domain, with the rest obtained from reference TRBV7-8 and TRBJ2-7, is as follows: GAGVSQSPRYKVAKRGQDVALRCDPISGHVSLFWYQQALGQGPEFLTYFQNEAQLDKSGLPSDRFFAERPEGSVSTLKIQRTQQEDSAVYLCASSRREGSYEQYFGPGTRLTVT.

The gene calls are TRBV9 and TRBJ2-3; TRBD2 is a possible D gene (5 bases). The V gene's germline CDR1 is SGDLS and CDR2 YYNGEE. Deletions cut 0 bases from V and 2 bases from J, with 10 bases between. CDR3 length equals 15 residues. For the CDR3, the DNA is TGTGCCAGCAGCGTAGCAGCGGAGCTCACAGATACGCAGTATTTT. This codes for CASSVAAELTDTQYF.

This clonotype has at least ten counts. The chain is built from TRBV29-1 and TRBJ2-3, with D perhaps TRBD1 or TRBD2 (6 bases each). Germline V lookup: CDR1 SQVTM, CDR2 ANQGSEA. Trimming left V 6 bases short and J 6 bases short, with 10 bases between. This CDR3 comprises 11 residues. The CDR3 coding sequence is TGCAGCGTCCCGGGGGCCGATACGCAGTATTTT. Translation gives CSVPGADTQYF.

This clonotype has ten or more counts. The chain is built from TRBV4-2 and TRBJ2-2, with TRBD1 as a possible D gene (6 bases). This CDR3 is built from 16 residues. V lost 4 bases and J lost 5, with 17 bases in between. Per germline, CDR1 LGHNA and CDR2 YNFKEQ. The CDR3 protein is CASSRGTGLTTGELFF. Here the CDR3 DNA reads TGTGCCAGCAGCCGGGGTACAGGGTTGACTACCGGGGAGCTGTTTTTT.

This clonotype was seen at least ten times. The chain joins TRBV7-2 to TRBJ1-2; D gene ambiguous. V was cut by 3 bases and J by 2 bases, with 10 bases left in between. The length of the CDR3 is 14 residues. From germline, CDR1 is SGHTA and CDR2 FQGNSA. The chain's CDR3 is CASSFLVANYGYTF. As DNA, the CDR3 is TGTGCCAGCAGCTTTTTGGTAGCCAACTATGGCTACACCTTC. Full variable domain (missing parts from reference TRBV7-2 and TRBJ1-2): GAGVSQSPSNKVTEKGKDVELRCDPISGHTALYWYRQSLGQGLEFLIYFQGNSAPDKSGLPSDRFSAERTGGSVSTLTIQRTQQEDSAVYLCASSFLVANYGYTFGSGTRLTVV.

This clonotype has a count of ten or more. V is TRBV20-1 and J is TRBJ1-1; tentative D call: TRBD1 (6 bases). The germline gives CDR1 DFQATT, CDR2 SNEGSKA (reference sequence). Trimming stripped 3 bases from V and 7 bases from J, with 12 bases between. The CDR3 contains 12 residues. The CDR3 loop reads CSASGQSYEAFF. CDR3 DNA: TGCAGTGCTAGCGGACAGAGCTATGAAGCTTTCTTT.

DNA for the CDR3: TGCAGTGCTTTACAGGGGGCAAACACTGAAGCTTTCTTT. Encoded protein: CSALQGANTEAFF. V and J are TRBV20-1 and TRBJ1-1, with 9 bases that match TRBD1. The V gene's germline CDR1 is DFQATT and CDR2 SNEGSKA (reference sequence). The length of the CDR3 is 13 residues. Losses at the gene ends were 5 bases for V and 2 bases for J; bases not matched to a gene: 3.

V is TRBV11-2 and J is TRBJ1-1; possibly TRBD1 for D (6 bases). The CDR3 covers 15 residues. Germline-derived CDR1 and CDR2 are SGHAT and FQNNGV. V was pared by 2 bases and J by 1 base, with 11 bases between. The chain's CDR3 is CASSLLGQANTEAFF. CDR3 bases: TGTGCCAGCAGCTTATTGGGACAAGCGAACACTGAAGCTTTCTTT.

This clonotype was counted ten times or more. The rearrangement uses TRBV7-8 and TRBJ2-2; the D call may be TRBD1 or TRBD2 (5 bases each). V was shortened by 6 bases and J by 10 bases, with 15 bases between the two germline ends. CDR1 is SGHVS and CDR2 is FQNEAQ in the germline V gene. This CDR3 is built from 13 residues. The CDR3 spells CASRGDHWVELFF. The CDR3 DNA is TGTGCCAGCAGGGGGGATCATTGGGTGGAGCTGTTTTTT.

The V call is TRBV18, the J call TRBJ1-5, with no clear D. V was cut by 5 bases and J by 0 bases, with 8 bases left in between. CDR3 size: 14 residues. Germline lookup yields CDR1 KGHSH and CDR2 LQKENI. For the CDR3, the DNA is TGTGCCAGCTCAGATCTTTCTAGCAATCAGCCCCAGCATTTT. Its translation is CASSDLSSNQPQHF.

This clonotype was observed many times. The rearrangement joins TRBV5-5 to TRBJ2-1; TRBD2 aligns across 12 bases. The CDR3 runs 16 residues. V shed 5 bases, J shed 2 bases, and the junction held 5 bases outside the gene matches. The germline V gene encodes CDR1 SGHKS and CDR2 YYEKEE (reference sequence). CDR3 in amino acids: CASSSGLAGTYNEQFF. CDR3 nucleotide sequence: TGTGCCAGCAGTTCTGGACTAGCGGGGACCTACAATGAGCAGTTCTTC.

This clonotype was observed at least ten times. The genes are TRBV7-2 and TRBJ2-7; maybe TRBD1 (6 bases). The germline V gene has CDR1 SGHTA and CDR2 FQGNSA. The CDR3 is 14 residues long. V was cut by 1 base and J by 6 bases, with 13 bases left in between. The CDR3 DNA reads as TGTGCCAGCAGCTTAGAAGCCGGACAGTTCGAGCAGTACTTC. Translated, it gives CASSLEAGQFEQYF.

This clonotype has at least ten counts. The rearrangement joins TRBV4-1 to TRBJ2-2, with D maybe TRBD1 (6 bases). Germline values: CDR1 MGHRA, CDR2 YSYEKL. V lost 1 base and J lost 9, with 24 bases in between. The CDR3 consists of 18 residues. The CDR3 nucleotides are TGCGCCAGCAGCCAAGGCGCAGGGGAGTTGTTAAGTACCTGGGAGCTGTTTTTT. It codes for CASSQGAGELLSTWELFF.

This clonotype occurred many times. This chain joins TRBV28 and TRBJ1-4, with 7 bases fitting TRBD1. This CDR3 comprises 16 residues. The germline V gene has CDR1 MDHEN and CDR2 SYDVKM. Trimming took 8 bases from V and 7 from J; bases not matched to a gene: 16. CDR3 region: CASSSPAQGEGEKLFF. CDR3 sequence (DNA): TGTGCCAGCTCTTCCCCGGCCCAGGGGGAAGGTGAAAAACTGTTTTTT.

This clonotype was counted at least ten times. The rearrangement uses TRBV20-1 and TRBJ2-4; D could derive from TRBD1 or TRBD2 (5 bases each). CDR1 is DFQATT and CDR2 is SNEGSKA in the germline V gene (reference sequence). Trimming removed 0 bases from V and 0 bases from J, with 12 bases in between. The CDR3 contains 16 residues. The CDR3, as DNA: TGCAGTGCTAGAGATTATGAGGGGCTAGCCAAAAACATTCAGTACTTC. Translated, it gives CSARDYEGLAKNIQYF.